One and the same sample provided the 27 T cell receptor beta chains below, sequenced in a study of CXCR3-negative and CXCR3-positive naive CD8 T cells. 5' RACE with UMI labels generated the TRB cDNA libraries. TCRdb reprocessed the 5' RACE reads and keeps a single row for each CDR3 protein, giving no DNA. Its table records roughly 24,000 distinct CDR3 sequences. Sequencing was carried out using memory CD8+ T cells from blood. The origin of the receptors is a human donor in good health. Some clones in this sample may be carry-over from other donors' samples.

The chain links TRBV6-2 or TRBV6-3 to TRBJ1-1. Germline loops: CDR1 MNHEY, CDR2 SVGEGT. The CDR3 sequence is 12 residues long. The CDR3 sequence: CASEGIRTEAFF.

This sequence joins TRBV20-1 and TRBJ1-6; without DNA, the TCRdb call of TRBD1 cannot be checked. Per the germline V gene, CDR1 is DFQATT and CDR2 is SNEGSKA (reference sequence). CDR3 length: 16 residues. CDR3 sequence reads: CSARDRVGTEISPLHF.

Here the CDR3 reads CASSFRDTQYF. J is TRBJ2-3 and V is TRBV12-3 or TRBV12-4. CDR3 length equals 11 residues.

The chain employs TRBV6-2 or TRBV6-3 and TRBJ2-5; the D gene TCRdb calls, TRBD2, cannot be checked with no DNA. CDR3 length: 15 amino acids. Germline CDR1 is MNHEY and CDR2 is SVGEGT. The CDR3 loop reads CASSLSGGAPETQYF.

V is TRBV6-2 or TRBV6-3 and J is TRBJ2-1; as DNA is missing, the TRBD2 call by TCRdb cannot be tested. Germline values: CDR1 MNHEY, CDR2 SVGEGT. This CDR3 comprises 18 residues. CDR3 loop: CASSPRPGLAGGLYEQFF.

The chain combines TRBV7-9 with TRBJ2-3. CDR3 size: 13 residues. Germline V gene sequence: CDR1 SEHNR, CDR2 FQNEAQ (reference sequence). CDR3 sequence: CASSLWQRDTQYF.

The chain links TRBV18 to TRBJ2-1. CDR1 and CDR2 (germline): KGHSH, LQKENI. There are 12 residues in the CDR3. The CDR3 here is CASSPMANEQFF.

The chain recombines TRBV27 with TRBJ2-7. The CDR3 loop spans 14 amino acids. Looked up from germline, CDR1 is MNHEY and CDR2 is SMNVEV (reference sequence). CDR3 sequence: CASSLGGGTYEQYF.

V usage is TRBV29-1 and J usage is TRBJ2-1; checking the TCRdb D call of TRBD1 is not possible without DNA. The CDR3 spans 16 residues. Germline V gene lookup returns CDR1 SQVTM and CDR2 ANQGSEA. This CDR3 reads CSVVVGTGGPYNEQFF.

The gene calls are TRBV6-1 and TRBJ2-7; TCRdb selects TRBD2, and the lack of DNA leaves this call unchecked. This CDR3 comprises 14 residues. Germline V gives CDR1 MNHNS, CDR2 SASEGT. This chain's CDR3 is CASTGLAGIPEQYF.

V is TRBV7-9 and J is TRBJ2-7. The CDR3 is 14 amino acids. CDR1 is SEHNR and CDR2 is FQNEAQ in the germline V gene (reference sequence). Here the CDR3 reads CASSRTDSSYEQYF.

The gene calls are TRBV4-1 and TRBJ2-5; TCRdb's D call, TRBD2, is unchecked because there is no DNA. This CDR3 contains 15 residues. The germline CDR1 and CDR2 sequences are MGHRA and YSYEKL. The CDR3 here is CASSRLAGRQETQYF.

The gene calls are TRBV7-9 and TRBJ2-2; the TCRdb D gene call, TRBD2, has no DNA to confirm it. The length of the CDR3 is 16 residues. Germline V CDR1 and CDR2: SEHNR, FQNEAQ (reference sequence). CDR3: CASSLFLAGNTGELFF.

The CDR3 sequence is CASSSRGDKNIQYF. This chain joins TRBV7-8 and TRBJ2-4; the TCRdb D gene call, TRBD1, has no DNA to confirm it. Germline CDR1 SGHVS, CDR2 FQNEAQ. The CDR3 is 14 amino acids.

The chain recombines TRBV12-3 or TRBV12-4 with TRBJ1-1. The CDR3 is 11 residues long. The CDR3: CATESGTEAFF.

The J gene is TRBJ2-3, the V gene TRBV20-1. The CDR3 length is 16 residues. Germline CDR1 DFQATT, CDR2 SNEGSKA (reference sequence). This CDR3 is CSARDWLGTYTDTQYF.

The chain employs TRBV7-9 and TRBJ2-5; TCRdb's assignment of TRBD2 cannot be checked, as there is no DNA. This CDR3 is 16 amino acids long. CDR1 is SEHNR and CDR2 is FQNEAQ in the germline V gene (reference sequence). The CDR3 sequence is CASIPRASGNQETQYF.

V is TRBV20-1 and J is TRBJ1-2; TCRdb reports TRBD1, a call that lacks DNA to check it against. The germline CDR1 and CDR2 sequences are DFQATT and SNEGSKA (reference sequence). The CDR3 consists of 15 residues. The CDR3 sequence: CSARTGTGEIYGYTF.

The chain joins TRBV29-1 to TRBJ2-1. The V gene's germline CDR1 is SQVTM and CDR2 ANQGSEA. The CDR3 sequence is 14 residues long. CDR3: CSVEPKSSYNEQFF.

The chain has TRBV9 and TRBJ2-3; with no DNA, the TCRdb D assignment of TRBD2 cannot be verified. This CDR3 is built from 16 residues. CDR1 is SGDLS, CDR2 YYNGEE, per germline. CDR3 sequence reads: CASSVVPAGFTDTQYF. Filled out from reference TRBV9 and TRBJ2-3, the complete variable domain reads DSGVTQTPKHLITATGQRVTLRCSPRSGDLSVYWYQQSLDQGLQFLIQYYNGEERAKGNILERFSAQQFPDLHSELNLSSLELGDSALYFCASSVVPAGFTDTQYFGPGTRLTVL.

The CDR3 region is CSVPAGANVLTF. V gene TRBV29-1 combines with J gene TRBJ2-6; there is no DNA to check the TCRdb D call of TRBD2. The CDR3 is 12 residues long. Per the germline V gene, CDR1 is SQVTM and CDR2 is ANQGSEA. The full variable domain, rest sourced from reference TRBV29-1 and TRBJ2-6, is SAVISQKPSRDICQRGTSLTIQCQVDSQVTMMFWYRQQPGQSLTLIATANQGSEATYESGFVIDKFPISRPNLTFSTLTVSNMSPEDSSIYLCSVPAGANVLTFGAGSRLTVL.

The chain joins TRBV3-1 to TRBJ2-7. This CDR3 region has 14 residues. CDR1 is LGHDT, CDR2 YNNKEL, per germline (reference sequence). The CDR3 loop reads CASSQDSARYEQYF.

The chain employs TRBV15 and TRBJ2-1; TCRdb names TRBD1, which stays unverified in the absence of DNA. The germline V gene has CDR1 LNHNV and CDR2 YYDKDF (reference sequence). This CDR3 region has 14 residues. The CDR3 reads CATSSGTGDNEQFF.

J is TRBJ2-1 and V is TRBV10-1. The length of the CDR3 is 13 residues. Germline V CDR1 and CDR2: WNHNN, SYGVQD (reference sequence). CDR3 amino acids: CASSESEYNEQFF.

This chain links TRBV15 with TRBJ2-7; TCRdb lists TRBD2, though no DNA is available to test this call. The CDR3 extends over 16 amino acids. Germline V gives CDR1 LNHNV, CDR2 YYDKDF (reference sequence). CDR3 sequence: CATSRGGRDSSYEQYF.

The chain joins TRBV6-4 to TRBJ1-2; without DNA, the TCRdb call of TRBD1 cannot be checked. The germline gives CDR1 MRHNA, CDR2 SNTAGT. CDR3 length equals 16 residues. The CDR3 here is CASSDSAGQGTNGYTF.

The rearrangement joins TRBV4-1 to TRBJ2-2. Germline values: CDR1 MGHRA, CDR2 YSYEKL. The CDR3 loop spans 16 amino acids. The CDR3 region is CASSQVLAENTGELFF.